Reported below is one TCR beta chain. There is no known antigen for this receptor. Per-nucleotide qualities are absent, and no much larger clonotype sits a single base away. To sequence the TCRbeta CDR3 region, genomic DNA was isolated from the sorted cells. The immunoSEQ Assay was used for sequencing of TCRbeta CDR3 regions. Not all clones reach the TCRdb copy of this immuneACCESS table, which keeps in-frame sequences only. Checked studies attribute under half of the gap to unresolved V genes and leave the rest unexplained. The sample includes around 97,000 clones, with roughly nine tenths observed a single time. The ten largest clonotypes hold less than 6.5% of the sample. This entry comes from a study of OX40 agonist ivuxolimab in advanced cancers. Looking at the study overall: Ivuxolimab was a fully human IgG2 agonistic monoclonal antibody targeting the costimulatory receptor OX40 (CD134). Intravenous ivuxolimab was administered to patients every 2 weeks at six dose levels: 0.01, 0.1, 0.3, 1.5, 3 and 10 mg/kg. Among the roughly 50 dose-escalation patients, about 19 had hepatocellular carcinoma, around 15 melanoma, 9 renal cell carcinoma and 9 head and neck cancer. The dose-escalation cohort was roughly 87% male with a mean age of around 62 years, ranging from roughly 20 to 80. Prior anti-PD-1, anti-PD-L1 or anti-CTLA-4 therapy was permitted, and approximately 40% of dose-escalation patients had received checkpoint inhibitors. Partial responses occurred in three dose-escalation patients, of whom one had hepatocellular carcinoma and two had cutaneous melanoma. Peripheral TCRbeta sequencing aimed to test whether ivuxolimab altered TCR sequence diversity and caused clonal T-cell expansion. The paper covers the monotherapy dose-escalation part of the phase I ivuxolimab trial, which included N ≈ 52 patients.

General study outcomes and caveats: At doses of 0.1 to 3.0 mg/kg, clonal expansion of both CD4+ and CD8+ blood T cells was observed from baseline to week 6. After ivuxolimab, CD8+ T cells had more expanded clones than CD4+ T cells on average. Antigen specificity was not determined for the clonally expanded peripheral T cells. Low levels of normalized T-cell clonal expansion were also shown by some nonresponding patients. In the 0.1-3.0 mg/kg groups, partial responders had among the lowest normalized peripheral clonal expansion, particularly in CD8+ T cells.

Including the terminal cysteine and phenylalanine, the CDR3 comprises 16 residues. Of all the DNA, just the CDR3 is kept, 48 bases in frame from base 1. After removal of 0 bases from V and 3 bases from J, the junction retains 8 bases not matched to a gene. CDR1 is given as SGHRS and CDR2 as YFSETQ, both from the germline V gene. The trial excluded patients who had a history of autoimmune disease or who were on systemic immunosuppression. In every dose cohort, peripheral blood was drawn for TCR sequencing at baseline, cycle 4 day 1, and cycle 7 day 1. The samples were drawn from a first-in-human, open-label, multicenter phase I dose-escalation trial of ivuxolimab. Adults with locally advanced or metastatic melanoma, renal cell, hepatocellular, or head and neck squamous cell carcinoma were enrolled in the trial. CD4+ and CD8+ T cells were sorted separately from peripheral blood before TCR sequencing.

The TCR was taken from an adult with an advanced solid tumor such as melanoma, head and neck, liver or kidney cancer. The sample consisted of CD4+ or CD8+ T cells sorted from blood, taken in a trial of the OX40 agonist ivuxolimab. The chain is made from TRBV5-1 and TRBJ2-7, and TRBD1 matches 8 of the central bases. CDR3 loop: CASSLGAQGAIYEQYF. The DNA sequence reads TGCGCCAGCAGCTTGGGGGCGCAGGGGGCAATCTACGAGCAGTACTTC.